Sequencing of this TCR beta chain was carried out in a study of primary melanoma T cells and metastatic recurrence (dated by TCRdb to 2020 to 2021). In terms of the full investigation: The cohort was made up of around 210 primary melanomas of stage T2 to T4, with thickness greater than 1 mm. The T-cell fraction measured by TCR beta sequencing was compared against progression-free survival as the clinical outcome. Whether patient outcome could be predicted by T-cell fraction and T-cell repertoire clonality in primary melanoma tumors was the question this study put to the test. Histopathological grading of tumor-infiltrating lymphocytes was compared with the T-cell fraction derived from sequencing.

The method was the immunoSEQ multiplex PCR assay. Primary melanoma tumor tissue underwent high-throughput sequencing of the T-cell receptor beta chain. The source study handled its data this way. Among the repertoire analyses were the distribution of insertions and deletions and the sharing of TCRB CDR3 between samples. The predictive value of the T-cell fraction was ranked against histopathological variables by a gradient-boosted model. The table comes from immuneACCESS by way of TCRdb, which keeps in-frame sequences with V and J called. Part of the clones is missing from these tables; in studies checked, under half for an unresolved V gene and the rest for unknown reasons. The DNA gave D and trimming, while V, J and clone size come from that table. Within this sample are some 420 clones, with more than 85% of them counted one time only. Approximately 7.8% of the sample comes from the top ten. V trim: 2 bases; J trim: 4 bases; unmatched bases: 5. The germline V gene specifies MNHGY as CDR1 and SAAAGT as CDR2. Measured from the cysteine to the phenylalanine, the CDR3 is 16 residues long. The retained sequence is limited to the CDR3, 48 bases, with the frame set at the first base.

Study-wide conclusions, independent of this receptor: A T-cell fraction greater than 20% appeared to be protective whatever the ulceration status, mitotic rate or nodal disease. The authors framed an effective T-cell-mediated antitumor response in primary melanoma only as a suggestion, not a demonstrated mechanism. Progression-free survival prediction was reportedly improved more by adding T-cell fraction to tumor thickness than by adding any other histopathological variable. Progression-free survival was reportedly predicted by the tumor T-cell fraction independently of age, mitotic rate, ulceration and thickness.

The primary melanoma of each patient had been surgically resected and was considered potentially curable but at risk of metastatic recurrence. About this clone: It has no known antigen specificity. No quality values exist for individual bases; no much larger clone is one base distant.

This TCR derives from a human donor with melanoma. The receptor chain draws on TRBV6-8 and TRBJ2-5; 12 junctional bases match TRBD1. The material sequenced was melanoma tumor tissue. The DNA sequence is as follows: TGTGCCAGCAGTTACGTGGGACAGGGGGCAGGAGAGACCCAGTACTTC. This encodes CASSYVGQGAGETQYF.